This entry lists 23 T cell receptor beta chains sequenced from one sample in a study of PD-1 blockade in mismatch repair-deficient tumors. Measured with immunoSEQ multiplex PCR; TCRdb has only the in-frame clones, and not every one. The sample lists 30,000 to 40,000 clones, 65% to 85% occurring once. The source material was PBMCs, sampled roughly 6 weeks after starting pembrolizumab. All receptors come from an adult with mismatch repair-deficient cancer.

The V and J genes are TRBV11-1 and TRBJ2-7; TRBD1 aligns across 8 bases. The V gene end was trimmed by 2 bases and the J gene end by 6 bases; junction bases not matched to a gene: 6. The CDR3 extends over 14 amino acids. Germline CDR1 and CDR2: SGHAT and FQDESV (reference sequence). This chain's CDR3 is CASSLSTTGAEQYF. The CDR3 DNA reads TGTGCCAGCAGCTTATCCACGACAGGGGCCGAGCAGTACTTC.

J is TRBJ1-1 and V is TRBV29-1; D ambiguous. The V end was cut by 5 bases, the J end by 2 bases, with 6 bases between. Looked up from germline, CDR1 is SQVTM and CDR2 is ANQGSEA. The CDR3 contains 11 residues. The CDR3: CSVRVNTEAFF. The DNA for the CDR3 is TGCAGCGTTCGGGTAAACACTGAAGCTTTCTTT.

The J gene is TRBJ2-1, the V gene TRBV5-1, with 13 bases aligning to TRBD2. This CDR3 spans 16 amino acids. J was trimmed by 5 bases and V by 5 bases; bases with no gene match: 7. Germline loops: CDR1 SGHRS, CDR2 YFSETQ. CDR3 nucleotide sequence: TGCGCCAGCAGGTCGCGGACTAGCGGGGGTAACAATGAGCAGTTCTTC. The encoded protein is CASRSRTSGGNNEQFF.

The chain links TRBV7-3 to TRBJ2-1; 8 nucleotides line up with TRBD2. The trim removed 7 bases at V and 4 bases at J, leaving 15 bases unmatched. The CDR3 sequence is 17 residues long. In germline, CDR1 is SGHTA, CDR2 FQGTGA. CDR3 in amino acids: CASNEGPGTSHYNEQFF. The CDR3, as DNA: TGTGCCAGCAACGAAGGGCCCGGGACTAGTCATTACAATGAGCAGTTCTTC.

The table lists this clone with a count of one. The chain carries TRBV7-2 and TRBJ2-3; 10 nucleotides line up with TRBD2. Germline trimming cut 5 bases from V and 7 bases from J; bases unmatched to any gene: 9. This CDR3 is built from 15 residues. CDR1 SGHTA and CDR2 FQGNSA come from the germline V gene. As DNA, the CDR3 is TGTGCCAGCAGCCGCCGCGGACTAGCGGTACATACGCAGTATTTT. It translates to CASSRRGLAVHTQYF.

The chain couples TRBV6-1 to TRBJ2-7; 10 bases fit TRBD1. J was trimmed by 1 base and V by 4 bases; bases with no gene match: 4. In germline, CDR1 is MNHNS, CDR2 SASEGT. The CDR3 loop spans 15 amino acids. The CDR3 bases are TGTGCCAGCAGTGCAACGGACAGGGGGTCCTACGAGCAGTACTTC. Translating gives CASSATDRGSYEQYF.

The CDR3, as DNA: TGTGCCAGCAGCTTAGCCGGGACTATGAGGGGCGGGGAGCTGTTTTTT. Protein: CASSLAGTMRGGELFF. The V and J genes are TRBV11-3 and TRBJ2-2, with 7 bases identical to TRBD2. Germline CDR1 and CDR2: SGHNT and YENEEA. The CDR3 loop spans 16 amino acids. Trimming at V came to 1 base and at J to 7 bases, leaving 9 bases not matched to a gene. The full variable domain, with the rest looked up from reference TRBV11-3 and TRBJ2-2, is EAGVVQSPRYKIIEKKQPVAFWCNPISGHNTLYWYLQNLGQGPELLIRYENEEAVDDSQLPKDRFSAERLKGVDSTLKIQPAELGDSAVYLCASSLAGTMRGGELFFGEGSRLTVL.

This chain links TRBV7-9 with TRBJ2-3; TRBD2 matches at 10 bases. Trimming cost V 2 bases and J 4 bases; bases outside gene matches: 0. Germline values: CDR1 SEHNR, CDR2 FQNEAQ (reference sequence). This CDR3 has 14 residues. CDR3 sequence reads: CASSLLAGADTQYF. The CDR3 DNA sequence: TGTGCCAGCAGCTTACTAGCGGGGGCAGATACGCAGTATTTT.

The chain has TRBV5-1 and TRBJ1-1; the match to TRBD1 covers 7 bases. The CDR3 extends over 15 amino acids. Germline loops: CDR1 SGHRS, CDR2 YFSETQ. Trimming removed 4 bases from V and 0 bases from J; junction bases left unmatched: 6. CDR3 DNA sequence: TGCGCCAGCAGCCTAACAGGGGTTATGAACACTGAAGCTTTCTTT. Amino acid sequence: CASSLTGVMNTEAFF.

The CDR3 DNA reads as TGCGCCAGCAGCTTGCCGGGCGGGAACTACAATGAGCAGTTCTTC. Its translation is CASSLPGGNYNEQFF. V usage is TRBV5-1 and J usage is TRBJ2-1, with a possible D match to TRBD2 (6 bases). Germline V lookup: CDR1 SGHRS, CDR2 YFSETQ. This CDR3 comprises 15 residues. The ends were cut back, 1 base at V and 3 bases at J, with 11 bases in the middle.

V and J are TRBV10-2 and TRBJ2-7; the match to TRBD1 covers 8 bases. This CDR3 is 15 amino acids long. The V gene end was trimmed by 3 bases and the J gene end by 3 bases; junction bases not matched to a gene: 7. CDR1 WSHSY and CDR2 SAAADI come from the germline V gene. The CDR3 coding sequence is TGCGCCAGCAGTGATGGAACAGGGACAGGCTACGAGCAGTACTTC. This gives the protein CASSDGTGTGYEQYF.

The chain couples TRBV11-3 to TRBJ1-3; 7 positions agree with TRBD1. Germline CDR1 and CDR2: SGHNT and YENEEA. With V trimmed by 5 bases and J by 5 bases, 9 bases remained unmatched. The CDR3 sequence is 15 residues long. CDR3 bases: TGTGCCAGCAGCGCTATACAGGGGTTAAGAAACACCATATATTTT. It translates to CASSAIQGLRNTIYF.

This clone is medium-sized. The rearrangement uses TRBV2 and TRBJ1-3; the D is unclear. Trimming removed 4 bases at V and 1 base at J, with 11 bases between. Germline V gives CDR1 SNHLY, CDR2 FYNNEI. The CDR3 sequence is 15 residues long. Written as DNA, the CDR3 is TGTGCCAGCAGTGGAGGAGTGAATTCTGGAAACACCATATATTTT. Translated, it gives CASSGGVNSGNTIYF.

The chain carries TRBV5-6 and TRBJ2-1; 7 bases fit TRBD1. Germline V lookup: CDR1 SGHDT, CDR2 YYEEEE. This CDR3 spans 15 amino acids. After removal of 1 base from V and 7 bases from J, the junction contained 8 bases not matched to a gene. CDR3 sequence: CASSLSDRDLNEQFF. The DNA of the CDR3 is TGTGCCAGCAGCTTGTCCGACAGGGACCTAAATGAGCAGTTCTTC.

The chain employs TRBV28 and TRBJ1-5, with D maybe TRBD1 (6 bases). This CDR3 spans 17 amino acids. The germline V gene encodes CDR1 MDHEN and CDR2 SYDVKM. V lost 1 base and J lost 0, with 13 bases in between. This chain's CDR3 is CASSLSPTGYSNQPQHF. CDR3 nucleotide sequence: TGTGCCAGCAGTTTATCTCCGACAGGTTATAGCAATCAGCCCCAGCATTTT.

This rearrangement joins TRBV9 to TRBJ2-3; 7 bases line up with TRBD2. The V and J ends lost 0 bases and 5 bases, in that order; junction bases with no gene match: 6. Germline CDR1 SGDLS, CDR2 YYNGEE. The CDR3 contains 15 residues. The CDR3 coding sequence is TGTGCCAGCAGCGTAGGAGGGCGGGAGAAAGATACGCAGTATTTT. Translating it yields CASSVGGREKDTQYF.

V is TRBV6-5 and J is TRBJ2-1; D perhaps matches TRBD1 (6 bases). Germline assignment: CDR1 MNHEY and CDR2 SVGAGI. Between the trimmed V and J ends, which lost 6 bases and 0 bases, there was a span of 12 bases. The length of the CDR3 is 15 residues. The CDR3 here is CASRLDRSSYNEQFF. For the CDR3, the DNA is TGTGCCAGCAGACTCGACAGGAGCTCCTACAATGAGCAGTTCTTC.

A single count supports this clone. V and J are TRBV18 and TRBJ1-5, with TRBD1 matching over 11 bases. Germline CDR1 and CDR2: KGHSH and LQKENI. The CDR3 is 14 residues long. J gave up 5 bases and V 6 bases, and 3 bases lay outside the gene matches. The CDR3 sequence: CASSRDRGDQPQHF. The DNA of the CDR3 is TGTGCCAGCTCGCGGGACAGGGGGGATCAGCCCCAGCATTTT.

This clone appeared once. V gene TRBV14 combines with J gene TRBJ2-1, with 11 positions matching TRBD2. CDR3 size: 15 residues. CDR1 and CDR2 (germline): SGHDN, FVKESK. Trimming at V came to 3 bases and at J to 4 bases, leaving 2 bases not matched to a gene. CDR3 sequence (DNA): TGTGCCAGCAGCCACCTAGCGGGAGGTTACAATGAGCAGTTCTTC. Amino acid sequence: CASSHLAGGYNEQFF.

The chain has TRBV6-5 and TRBJ1-5; 9 nucleotides agree with TRBD1. Germline V gene lookup returns CDR1 MNHEY and CDR2 SVGAGI. The ends lost 8 bases at V and 2 bases at J; junction bases unmatched: 4. CDR3 length: 14 residues. In nucleotides, the CDR3 is TGTGCCAGCGGGGACAGGGCTGGCAATCAGCCCCAGCATTTT. Its protein is CASGDRAGNQPQHF.

The chain combines TRBV19 with TRBJ2-5, with 11 bases that match TRBD2. This CDR3 contains 14 residues. With V trimmed by 6 bases and J by 4 bases, 4 bases remained unmatched. Germline CDR1 LNHDA, CDR2 SQIVND (reference sequence). The DNA of the CDR3 is TGTGCCAGTAGGGCACTAGCGGGAGTAGAGACCCAGTACTTC. Translating gives CASRALAGVETQYF.

J is TRBJ1-2 and V is TRBV9; D gene ambiguous. V dropped 4 bases and J dropped 3 bases, with 10 bases sitting between them. The germline CDR1 and CDR2 sequences are SGDLS and YYNGEE. The CDR3 has 13 residues. CDR3 bases: TGTGCCAGCAGCCCAGGTTTAGACTATGGCTACACCTTC. It codes for CASSPGLDYGYTF.

The rearrangement joins TRBV21-1 to TRBJ2-1; the D call TRBD2 from the table was never checked on the DNA. TRBV21-1 is a recognized pseudogene. The CDR3 totals 16 residues. The DNA for the CDR3 is TGTGCCAGCAGCAAAGAAGTTTGCGGGGCCTACAATGAGCAGTTCTTC. Amino acid sequence: CASSKEVCGAYNEQFF.